This T cell receptor (beta chain) was obtained from a study of CD8+CD57+ T cells in acquired aplastic anemia (dated by TCRdb to 2016 to 2018). Background for the entire study: On average, sorted CD4+ and CD8+ cells yielded 3.2 ug of extracted DNA, with a range of about 0.19 to 30 ug. Mean read counts for healthy donor samples were roughly 10 million for CD4+ cells and some 11 million for CD8+ cells. Study-wide conclusions, independent of this receptor: Between patients and healthy controls, no significant difference in CD8+ Simpson's diversity was found (P=0.060). Around 30 CD8+ CDR3 sequences were shared between patients and controls but appeared highly expressed in patients and within their immunodominant clones.

Profiling of TCR beta VDJ combinations and CDR3 sequences used genomic DNA as the template. An Illumina HiSeq 2000 was the platform used for TCR repertoire sequencing. The source study handled its data this way. Repertoire assessment relied on Simpson's diversity index, CDR3 size and DJ length profiles, and TRBV/TRBJ rearrangement plots. Whichever DNA sequence was most abundant in the deep sequencing data was defined as the immunodominant clone. CDR3 amino acid sequences were checked for sharing across subjects and were also compared against the VDJdb database and published repertoires. TCRdb handled the public reads itself, with Q25 trimming in fastp and clone calling in MiXCR, and kept productive beta chains. CDR3 protein duplicates are merged, each entry listing the most common genes and DNA. The V and J calls reflect TCRdb's pipeline rather than the authors' work. This sample is represented by 100,000 to 120,000 distinct CDR3 sequences; less than 65% of them were singletons. Under 35% of the sample rests with the top ten.

The study deep-sequenced TCR repertoires of sorted CD4+ and CD8+ blood T cells from severe aplastic anemia patients and healthy subjects. Ficoll-Paque density gradient centrifugation was used to isolate peripheral blood mononuclear cells. Before DNA extraction, CD4+ and CD8+ T cells were sorted with FACS or magnetic beads. The germline V gene gives CDR1 as MGHDK and CDR2 as SYGVNS. There are 14 amino acids in the CDR3, from cysteine to phenylalanine inclusive. Of the read, only the CDR3 DNA is kept; its 42 bases are in frame from base 1. In its sample, this clonotype was seen many times. Which antigen it targets is not known. A much bigger clone sits one base away, suggesting this may be a read error.

This sequence uses TRBV25-1 and TRBJ1-1; perhaps TRBD1 is the D gene, with 5 bases matching. This clonotype originated in a human donor in good health, serving as a control. Sequencing input: sorted CD4+, CD8+, or CD8+CD57+ T cells (not recorded which) from PBMCs. Read as DNA, the sequence is TGTGCCAGCAAGAAGGAGGGGATGAACGCTGAAGCTTTCTTT. This gives the protein CASKKEGMNAEAFF.